The 11 T cell receptor delta chains reported below all come from one sample, sequenced in a study of Vδ1+ human thymocytes. Study-level findings and limits: Highly polyclonal TRG and TRD repertoires with Gaussian CDR3 length distributions appeared in thymus.

Sequences come from RNA converted to cDNA by reverse transcription. The CDR3 regions were amplified by multiplex PCR from V-gene primers to a constant-region primer. With CATT, TCRdb re-called clones from the multiplex PCR reads. Counted here are around 20,000 delta-chain clones, around 7.9% occurring once; the ten biggest clones make up approximately 1%. These receptors are not linked to any known antigen. The sequencing sample was made of Vdelta1+ gamma-delta thymocytes from the thymus. Subset here: FACS-sorted CD3+ TCRalphabeta- TCRVdelta1+ TCRVdelta2- thymocytes. The receptors were gathered from a child younger than two who had congenital heart surgery.

This clone was counted between two and nine times. The chain employs TRDV1 and TRDJ1, with 9 bases fitting TRDD3. The CDR3 has 20 residues. V shed 4 bases and J 2 bases; nucleotides not matched to a gene: 20. Looked up from germline, CDR1 is TSWWSYY and CDR2 is QGS. The CDR3 nucleotides read TGTGCTCTTGGGGTCCGGCCTTCCTTGACTGGGGGACGCGAAACCGATAAACTCATCTTT. Its protein is CALGVRPSLTGGRETDKLIF.

Turning to this clone: A read error may explain this, as a much larger clone is one base away. Other DNA sequences within the sample encode an identical CDR3. The chain uses TRDV2 and TRDJ2; D gene ambiguous. The V gene's germline CDR1 is GEAIGNYY and CDR2 EKD. The CDR3 extends over 13 amino acids. The CDR3: CACDESSTAQLFF. CDR3 sequence (DNA): TGTGCCTGTGATGAGAGTTCGACAGCGCAACTCTTCTTT.

The rearrangement joins TRDV1 to TRDJ4, with 8 bases identical to TRDD3. J gave up 0 bases and V 3 bases, and 30 bases lay outside the gene matches. Germline V gene sequence: CDR1 TSWWSYY, CDR2 QGS. CDR3 length: 23 residues. The CDR3 loop reads CALGDKLILLPRPTGGHARPLIF. The CDR3 DNA follows: TGTGCTCTTGGGGATAAGTTGATCCTCCTTCCCAGACCTACTGGGGGCCACGCCAGACCCCTGATCTTT.

The chain uses TRDV1 and TRDJ1; D call uncertain. Trimming pared 4 bases from V and 2 bases from J, leaving 14 bases between. Germline CDR1 is TSWWSYY and CDR2 is QGS. This CDR3 contains 15 residues. The chain's CDR3 is CALGVPPTRTDKLIF. CDR3 nucleotides: TGTGCTCTTGGGGTCCCGCCCACGAGGACCGATAAACTCATCTTT.

This clone has a handful of counts. The V and J genes are TRDV1 and TRDJ1; the D is unclear. This CDR3 has 14 residues. CDR1 and CDR2 from the germline V gene are TSWWSYY and QGS. V lost 9 bases, J lost 3 bases, and 17 bases lay in between. The CDR3 is CALTPCYDSDKLIF. In nucleotides, the CDR3 is TGTGCTCTAACACCTTGCTATGACTCCGATAAACTCATCTTT.

This chain joins TRDV1 and TRDJ1; 7 nucleotides agree with TRDD2. Since TCRdb gives no J gene, matching the DNA to germline was used here to assign it. This CDR3 is built from 20 residues. Germline CDR1 and CDR2: TSWWSYY and QGS. Germline trimming cut 5 bases from V and 0 bases from J; bases unmatched to any gene: 21. CDR3 DNA sequence: TGTGCTCTTGGGTCAGAGGCCCCCTTTCCTACTCCCCTGTACACCGATAAACTCATCTTT. Its translation is CALGSEAPFPTPLYTDKLIF.

This clone was detected only a few times. The rearrangement joins TRDV1 to TRDJ1; D may be TRDD2 or TRDD3 (5 bases each). Per germline, CDR1 TSWWSYY and CDR2 QGS. This CDR3 has 15 residues. V lost 1 base and J 6 bases, leaving 15 bases between the germline ends. The CDR3 DNA is TGTGCTCTTGGGGAACGGGGGCTTCCACCCCATAAACTCATCTTT. Encoded protein: CALGERGLPPHKLIF.

This clone was detected only a few times. The V and J genes are TRDV1 and TRDJ1; TRDD3 agrees at 11 bases. V gave up 2 bases and J gave up 0 bases; unmatched junction bases: 14. The CDR3 has 20 residues. Germline V gene sequence: CDR1 TSWWSYY, CDR2 QGS. CDR3 nucleotides: TGTGCTCTTGGGGAAGTCGCCCTACTGGGGGATAGGAGACACACCGATAAACTCATCTTT. The encoded protein is CALGEVALLGDRRHTDKLIF.

There are a few counts of this clone. This chain connects TRDV1 to TRDJ1, with D unresolved. V dropped 4 bases and J dropped 0 bases, with 15 bases sitting between them. The CDR3 sequence is 16 residues long. CDR1 and CDR2 from the germline V gene are TSWWSYY and QGS. The CDR3: CALGGLEGPYTDKLIF. DNA of the CDR3: TGTGCTCTTGGGGGATTAGAGGGACCGTACACCGATAAACTCATCTTT.

Comments on this clone: Possible read error: a much larger clone is one base away. This sequence joins TRDV2 and TRDJ1, with TRDD3 as a possible D gene (6 bases). V was cut by 0 bases and J by 7 bases, with 14 bases left in between. From germline, CDR1 is GEAIGNYY and CDR2 EKD. CDR3 length: 14 residues. CDR3 residues: CACDTGTGRPKLIF. Written as DNA, the CDR3 is TGTGCCTGTGACACCGGCACTGGGCGGCCTAAACTCATCTTT.

This chain joins TRDV1 and TRDJ1; D is possibly TRDD3 (6 bases). Per germline, CDR1 TSWWSYY and CDR2 QGS. This CDR3 region has 19 residues. Trimming removed 1 base from V and 1 base from J, with 22 bases in between. The CDR3 sequence is CALGEPTLHPGDATDKLIF. The CDR3 DNA reads TGTGCTCTTGGGGAACCCACCCTACACCCTGGGGATGCCACCGATAAACTCATCTTT.